The clone carrying this T cell receptor (beta chain) has only a few counts. This specimen belongs to a study of blood T cell repertoires in COVID-19. Study-wide context: Researchers got acute and convalescent COVID-19 samples from the United States, Italy and Spain. Sources were T cells, B-cell-depleted T cells, or PBMCs; the material itself was cDNA or gDNA.

Original handling: From reference gene primer amplification, estimates of nucleated cell counts were derived. Assay used: immunoSEQ multiplex PCR; TCRdb lists only in-frame clones, some missing. V and J calls and clone size come straight from that table; D and trimming were deduced from the DNA. The table has roughly 53,000 clones, roughly 80% seen once; the top ten hold approximately 17%. The sample was peripheral blood. The clonotype was recovered from a man between 65 and 85 years old with active COVID-19.

CDR3 sequence: CSVVLSGVGAANQPQHF. The DNA of the CDR3 is TGCAGCGTTGTTTTGTCAGGGGTTGGAGCGGCCAATCAGCCCCAGCATTTT. The rearrangement joins TRBV29-1 to TRBJ1-5, with a tentative D call TRBD1 (6 bases). Trimming removed 4 bases at V and 3 bases at J, with 22 bases between. The V gene's germline CDR1 is SQVTM and CDR2 ANQGSEA. The CDR3 extends over 17 amino acids.